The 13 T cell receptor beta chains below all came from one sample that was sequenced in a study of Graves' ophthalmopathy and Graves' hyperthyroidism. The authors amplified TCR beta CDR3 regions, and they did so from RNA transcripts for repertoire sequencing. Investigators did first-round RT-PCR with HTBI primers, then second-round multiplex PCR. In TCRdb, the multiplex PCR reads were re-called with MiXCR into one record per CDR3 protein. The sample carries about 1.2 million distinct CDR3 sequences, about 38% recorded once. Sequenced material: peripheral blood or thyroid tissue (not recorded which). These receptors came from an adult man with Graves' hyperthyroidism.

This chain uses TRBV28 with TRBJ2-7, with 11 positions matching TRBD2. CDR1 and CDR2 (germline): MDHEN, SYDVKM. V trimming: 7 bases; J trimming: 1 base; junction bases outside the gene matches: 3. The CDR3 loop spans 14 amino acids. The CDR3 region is CASKTSGESYEQYF. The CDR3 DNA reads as TGTGCCAGCAAGACTAGCGGGGAGTCCTACGAGCAGTACTTC.

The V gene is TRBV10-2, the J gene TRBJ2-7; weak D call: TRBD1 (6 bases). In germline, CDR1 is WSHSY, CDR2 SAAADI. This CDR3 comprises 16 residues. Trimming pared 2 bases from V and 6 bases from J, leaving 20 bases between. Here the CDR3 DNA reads TGCGCCAGCAGTGAGGGCCAGGGGATAGGCCTAAGCGAGCAGTACTTC. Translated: CASSEGQGIGLSEQYF.

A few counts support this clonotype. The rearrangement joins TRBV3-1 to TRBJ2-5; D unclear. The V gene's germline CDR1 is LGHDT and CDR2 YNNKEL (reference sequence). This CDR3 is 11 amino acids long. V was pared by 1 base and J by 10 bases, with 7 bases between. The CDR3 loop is CASSQGYDQYF. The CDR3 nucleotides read TGTGCCAGCAGCCAAGGTTATGACCAGTACTTC.

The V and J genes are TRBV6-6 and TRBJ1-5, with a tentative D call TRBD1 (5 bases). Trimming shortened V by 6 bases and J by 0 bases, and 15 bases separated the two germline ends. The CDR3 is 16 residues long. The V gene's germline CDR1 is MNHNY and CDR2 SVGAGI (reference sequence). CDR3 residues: CASRIDTDSSNQPQHF. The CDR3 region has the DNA TGTGCCAGCAGGATCGATACAGACAGTAGCAATCAGCCCCAGCATTTT.

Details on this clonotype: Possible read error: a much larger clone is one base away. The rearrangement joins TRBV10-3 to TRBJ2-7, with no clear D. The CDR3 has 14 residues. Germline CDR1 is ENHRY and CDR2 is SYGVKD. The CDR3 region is CASSLSIDTYEQYF. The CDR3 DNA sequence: TGTGCCAGCAGTTTATCGATCGACACCTACGAGCAGTACTTC.

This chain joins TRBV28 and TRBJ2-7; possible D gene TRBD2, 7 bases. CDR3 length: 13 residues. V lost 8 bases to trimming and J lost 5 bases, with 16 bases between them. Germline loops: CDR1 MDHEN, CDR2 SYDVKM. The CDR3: CASRKGGLDEQYF. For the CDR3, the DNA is TGTGCCAGCCGCAAGGGGGGGCTGGACGAGCAGTACTTC.

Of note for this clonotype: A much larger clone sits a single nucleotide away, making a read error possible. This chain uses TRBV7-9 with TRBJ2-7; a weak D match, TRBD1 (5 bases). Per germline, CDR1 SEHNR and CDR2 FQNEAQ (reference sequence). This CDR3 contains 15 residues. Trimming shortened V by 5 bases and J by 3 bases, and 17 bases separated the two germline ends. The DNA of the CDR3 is TGTGCCAGCAGCGTGGCAGGGCCTACCGACTACGAGCAGTACTTC. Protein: CASSVAGPTDYEQYF.

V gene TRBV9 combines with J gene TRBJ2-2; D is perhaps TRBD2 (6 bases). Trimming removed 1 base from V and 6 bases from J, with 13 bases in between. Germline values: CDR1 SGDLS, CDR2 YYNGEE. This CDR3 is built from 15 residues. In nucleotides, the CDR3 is TGTGCCAGCAGCGTATTACCGGGAGTGGCCGGGGAGCTGTTTTTT. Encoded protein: CASSVLPGVAGELFF.

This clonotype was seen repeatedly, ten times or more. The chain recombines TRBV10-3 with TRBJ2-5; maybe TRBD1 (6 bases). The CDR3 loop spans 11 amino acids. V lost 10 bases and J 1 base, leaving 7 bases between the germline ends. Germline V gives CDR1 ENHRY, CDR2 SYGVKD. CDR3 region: CATQGQETQYF. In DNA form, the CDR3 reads TGTGCCACACAGGGCCAAGAGACCCAGTACTTC.

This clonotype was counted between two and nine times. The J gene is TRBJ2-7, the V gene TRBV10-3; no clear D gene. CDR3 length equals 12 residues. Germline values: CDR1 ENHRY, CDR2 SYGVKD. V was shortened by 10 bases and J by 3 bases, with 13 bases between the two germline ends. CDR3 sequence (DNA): TGTGCCAGCAGCAATTGGGGCTACGAGCAGTACTTC. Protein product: CASSNWGYEQYF.

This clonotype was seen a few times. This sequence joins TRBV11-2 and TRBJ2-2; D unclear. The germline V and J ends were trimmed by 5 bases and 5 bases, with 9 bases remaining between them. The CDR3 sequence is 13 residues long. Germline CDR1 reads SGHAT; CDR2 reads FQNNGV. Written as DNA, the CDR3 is TGTGCCAGCAGCATCTCATTGACCGGGGAGCTGTTTTTT. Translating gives CASSISLTGELFF.

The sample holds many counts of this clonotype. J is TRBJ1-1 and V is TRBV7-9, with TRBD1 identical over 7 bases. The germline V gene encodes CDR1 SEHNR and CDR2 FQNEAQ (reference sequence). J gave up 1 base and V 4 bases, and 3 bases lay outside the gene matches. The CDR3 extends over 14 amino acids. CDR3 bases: TGTGCCAGCAGCTCCCAGGGGGAGAACACTGAAGCTTTCTTT. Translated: CASSSQGENTEAFF.

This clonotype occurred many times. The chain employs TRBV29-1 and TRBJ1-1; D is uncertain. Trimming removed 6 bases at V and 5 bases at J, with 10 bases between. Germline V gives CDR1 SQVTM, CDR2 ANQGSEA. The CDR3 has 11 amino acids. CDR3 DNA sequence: TGCAGCGTAGCACGAGGGACTGAAGCTTTCTTT. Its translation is CSVARGTEAFF. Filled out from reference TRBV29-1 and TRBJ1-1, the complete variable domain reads SAVISQKPSRDICQRGTSLTIQCQVDSQVTMMFWYRQQPGQSLTLIATANQGSEATYESGFVIDKFPISRPNLTFSTLTVSNMSPEDSSIYLCSVARGTEAFFGQGTRLTVV.